The 8 T cell receptor beta chains below all came from one sample that was sequenced in a study of CD8+ T cells in alopecia areata. Stated treatment: oral pan-JAK inhibitor, 5-10 mg twice daily. cDNA prepared by RNA extraction and subsequent reverse transcription served as the template for sequencing. Libraries were prepared by immunoSEQ multiplex PCR; TCRdb keeps only in-frame clonotypes and omits some of them. Of under 350,000 clones listed, 55% to 75% were seen once; the top ten hold roughly 1.8%. The input for sequencing was CD4+ T cells sorted from blood, taken at week 24, from a patient treated with tofacitinib. The receptor source for this set is a human donor with alopecia areata.

The rearrangement joins TRBV2 to TRBJ2-7; D is unresolved. CDR1 SNHLY and CDR2 FYNNEI come from the germline V gene. The V gene lost 3 bases and the J gene lost 5 bases, with 2 bases spanning the gap. The CDR3 loop spans 10 amino acids. The CDR3 coding sequence is TGTGCCAGCAGTGACCACGAGCAGTACTTC. Translation gives CASSDHEQYF.

The chain is built from TRBV23-1 and TRBJ2-7; D perhaps matches TRBD1 (6 bases). TRBV23-1 is assigned to the ORF class and has an uncertain function. Trimming left V 11 bases short and J 0 bases short, with 8 bases between. The CDR3 runs to 11 residues. In DNA form, the CDR3 reads TGCGCCTGGGACACCTCCTACGAGCAGTACTTC. Residues: CAWDTSYEQYF.

The rearrangement joins TRBV7-8 to TRBJ2-2, with 9 bases lining up with TRBD1. This CDR3 has 16 residues. The V segment lost 7 bases and the J segment 1 base; nucleotides outside the gene matches: 7. The germline CDR1 and CDR2 sequences are SGHVS and FQNEAQ. The CDR3 here is CASTPTGQGNTGELFF. The CDR3 DNA follows: TGTGCCAGCACCCCTACGGGACAGGGGAACACCGGGGAGCTGTTTTTT. Looking up the rest from reference TRBV7-8 and TRBJ2-2 gives the full variable domain: GAGVSQSPRYKVAKRGQDVALRCDPISGHVSLFWYQQALGQGPEFLTYFQNEAQLDKSGLPSDRFFAERPEGSVSTLKIQRTQQEDSAVYLCASTPTGQGNTGELFFGEGSRLTVL.

J is TRBJ2-7 and V is TRBV9, with D possibly being TRBD1 (5 bases). V gave up 4 bases and J gave up 3 bases, with 11 bases separating them. The CDR3 is 13 amino acids. Germline lookup yields CDR1 SGDLS and CDR2 YYNGEE. CDR3 DNA: TGTGCCAGCAGCCAGGGTGTAAGCTACGAGCAGTACTTC. Protein: CASSQGVSYEQYF.

This clone showed up just a few times. The chain combines TRBV19 with TRBJ1-1, with 7 bases aligning to TRBD1. After removal of 6 bases from V and 4 bases from J, the junction contained 8 bases not matched to a gene. The CDR3 spans 14 residues. CDR1 and CDR2 from the germline V gene are LNHDA and SQIVND (reference sequence). In DNA form, the CDR3 reads TGTGCCAGTAGCACGGACAGGACGGGCACTGAAGCTTTCTTT. Its translation is CASSTDRTGTEAFF. The full variable domain, completed using reference TRBV19 and TRBJ1-1, is DGGITQSPKYLFRKEGQNVTLSCEQNLNHDAMYWYRQDPGQGLRLIYYSQIVNDFQKGDIAEGYSVSREKKESFPLTVTSAQKNPTAFYLCASSTDRTGTEAFFGQGTRLTVV.

This chain connects TRBV5-1 to TRBJ2-7; D may be TRBD1 (6 bases). Germline values: CDR1 SGHRS, CDR2 YFSETQ. Trimming pared 0 bases from V and 1 base from J, leaving 14 bases between. This CDR3 comprises 16 residues. This CDR3 reads CASSLGADSGSYEQYF. The CDR3 DNA reads as TGCGCCAGCAGCTTGGGAGCGGACAGTGGGTCCTACGAGCAGTACTTC.

V and J are TRBV18 and TRBJ2-2; the match to TRBD2 covers 8 bases. CDR1 is KGHSH and CDR2 is LQKENI in the germline V gene. The length of the CDR3 is 15 residues. The J segment lost 5 bases and the V segment lost 2 bases, leaving 4 bases of the junction unmatched. In nucleotides, the CDR3 is TGTGCCAGCTCACCAACCGGGAGGGAGACCGGGGAGCTGTTTTTT. This translates into CASSPTGRETGELFF.

The CDR3 protein is CSVDSGWGTGELFF. CDR3 coding DNA: TGCAGCGTCGACTCCGGTTGGGGCACCGGGGAGCTGTTTTTT. The rearrangement joins TRBV29-1 to TRBJ2-2; no clear D gene. Germline V gives CDR1 SQVTM, CDR2 ANQGSEA. With 6 bases removed from V and 4 bases from J, the gap between germline ends came to 15 bases. CDR3 length: 14 amino acids.